A single sample is the source of the 24 T cell receptor beta chains below, sequenced in a study of blood T cell repertoires in COVID-19. Clones were read by immunoSEQ multiplex PCR, and TCRdb kept only the in-frame ones, dropping some. This table has 150,000 to 200,000 clones, about 85% appearing once. Input material: PBMCs or T cells enriched from blood (not recorded which). The receptors were sampled from a woman aged 40-49 years in a cohort exposed to, infected with or recovered from COVID-19 (not recorded which).

The V gene is TRBV5-4, the J gene TRBJ2-1, with 8 bases aligning to TRBD2. V lost 4 bases and J lost 6; bases outside the gene matches: 6. CDR1 is SGHNT and CDR2 is YYREEE in the germline V gene (reference sequence). CDR3 length: 14 amino acids. CDR3 DNA sequence: TGTGCCAGCAGCCAGCGGGAGTTCCGCAATGAGCAGTTCTTC. As protein: CASSQREFRNEQFF. Together with reference TRBV5-4 and TRBJ2-1, the CDR3 gives the full variable domain: ETGVTQSPTHLIKTRGQQVTLRCSSQSGHNTVSWYQQALGQGPQFIFQYYREEENGRGNFPPRFSGLQFPNYSSELNVNALELDDSALYLCASSQREFRNEQFFGPGTRLTVL.

The chain couples TRBV6-5 to TRBJ2-7; D gene uncertain. The CDR3 covers 15 residues. V dropped 2 bases and J dropped 2 bases, with 13 bases sitting between them. The germline V gene encodes CDR1 MNHEY and CDR2 SVGAGI. The CDR3 region is CASSYMQDGTYEQYF. The CDR3 bases are TGTGCCAGCAGTTACATGCAGGATGGCACCTACGAGCAGTACTTC.

This chain uses TRBV12-3 or TRBV12-4 with TRBJ1-2; 11 nucleotides line up with TRBD1. V shed 5 bases, J shed 7 bases, and the junction held 3 bases outside the gene matches. The CDR3 is made up of 13 amino acids. The CDR3 loop reads CASSPDRGLGYTF. The DNA for the CDR3 is TGTGCCAGCAGTCCGGACAGGGGGCTTGGCTACACCTTC.

The V call is TRBV27, the J call TRBJ1-3; weak D call: TRBD1 (5 bases). The ends were cut back, 2 bases at V and 0 bases at J, with 11 bases in the middle. This CDR3 contains 16 residues. CDR1 MNHEY and CDR2 SMNVEV come from the germline V gene (reference sequence). This CDR3 is CASSLRGPLSGNTIYF. CDR3 nucleotide sequence: TGTGCCAGCAGTTTAAGGGGTCCTCTCTCTGGAAACACCATATATTTT.

The chain links TRBV30 to TRBJ2-7; 13 bases are shared with TRBD2. This CDR3 spans 17 amino acids. V lost 8 bases to trimming and J lost 1 base; unmatched junction nucleotides: 14. Germline V CDR1 and CDR2: GTSNPN, SVGIG (reference sequence). The CDR3 region is CAGYYGLAGVGSYEQYF. The CDR3 nucleotides read TGTGCCGGATATTATGGACTAGCGGGAGTCGGGTCCTACGAGCAGTACTTC.

The V and J genes are TRBV28 and TRBJ2-2; 7 bases match TRBD2. V lost 6 bases, J lost 3 bases, and 10 bases stayed unmatched. Germline CDR1 MDHEN, CDR2 SYDVKM. The CDR3 contains 16 residues. The CDR3 protein is CASSLLASGYTGELFF. The CDR3 DNA sequence: TGTGCCAGCAGCCTCCTGGCTAGCGGATACACCGGGGAGCTGTTTTTT.

This clone came up once. This chain uses TRBV28 with TRBJ1-5; TRBD1 agrees at 7 bases. CDR1 is MDHEN and CDR2 is SYDVKM in the germline V gene. This CDR3 has 17 residues. J was trimmed by 0 bases and V by 0 bases; bases with no gene match: 5. In DNA, the CDR3 is TGTGCCAGCAGTTTATGGGCAGGGGGTTATAGCAATCAGCCCCAGCATTTT. Its translation is CASSLWAGGYSNQPQHF.

J is TRBJ1-3 and V is TRBV4-1; D remains unclear. CDR3 length: 15 residues. Germline assignment: CDR1 MGHRA and CDR2 YSYEKL. V was trimmed by 3 bases and J by 0 bases, leaving 9 bases between them. CDR3 sequence (DNA): TGCGCCAGCAGCCATTGGCGGGACTCTGGAAACACCATATATTTT. Its translation is CASSHWRDSGNTIYF.

The gene calls are TRBV6-1 and TRBJ2-7; no reliable D call. The V end was cut by 2 bases, the J end by 1 base, with 12 bases between. The germline CDR1 and CDR2 sequences are MNHNS and SASEGT. This CDR3 comprises 15 residues. The CDR3 bases are TGTGCCAGCAGTGAATTTCAGGCAATGTCCTACGAGCAGTACTTC. Residues: CASSEFQAMSYEQYF.

The chain employs TRBV5-1 and TRBJ1-5; D is perhaps TRBD1 (6 bases). Germline V gives CDR1 SGHRS, CDR2 YFSETQ. The CDR3 covers 14 residues. The V and J ends lost 4 bases and 5 bases respectively, with 13 bases between them. CDR3 sequence (DNA): TGCGCCAGCAGCCTATCACAGGGTTATCAGCCCCAGCATTTT. This codes for CASSLSQGYQPQHF.

V and J are TRBV25-1 and TRBJ1-2; D might be TRBD1 (5 bases). CDR1 is MGHDK, CDR2 SYGVNS, per germline. V was clipped by 6 bases and J by 6 bases, with 8 bases between them. The CDR3 spans 11 residues. The CDR3 DNA reads TGTGCCAGCAGAGCGACAGATGGCTACACCTTC. It yields the protein CASRATDGYTF.

V is TRBV6-5 and J is TRBJ1-1; tentatively, D is TRBD1 (5 bases). CDR1 and CDR2 from the germline V gene are MNHEY and SVGAGI. Trimming pared 6 bases from V and 4 bases from J, leaving 12 bases between. The CDR3 loop spans 13 amino acids. The CDR3 DNA sequence: TGTGCCAGCAGCGTCCGGGGGGTCACTGAAGCTTTCTTT. This gives the protein CASSVRGVTEAFF.

This chain links TRBV9 with TRBJ1-2, with D perhaps matching TRBD1 (5 bases). From germline, CDR1 is SGDLS and CDR2 YYNGEE. The CDR3 is made up of 14 amino acids. Trimming pared 1 base from V and 5 bases from J, leaving 12 bases between. CDR3 amino acids: CASSVQGSSYGYTF. CDR3 sequence (DNA): TGTGCCAGCAGCGTACAGGGATCCTCATATGGCTACACCTTC.

V gene TRBV4-2 combines with J gene TRBJ1-2; D is uncertain. Deletions cut 4 bases from V and 6 bases from J, with 12 bases between. In germline, CDR1 is LGHNA, CDR2 YNFKEQ. The CDR3 has 13 amino acids. CDR3 nucleotides: TGTGCCAGCAGCCCCCCAGGTAGAGATGGCTACACCTTC. Its translation is CASSPPGRDGYTF.

This clone came up a few times. The chain couples TRBV15 to TRBJ2-3; weak D call: TRBD2 (5 bases). Trimming removed 7 bases at V and 6 bases at J, with 11 bases between. Per germline, CDR1 LNHNV and CDR2 YYDKDF (reference sequence). CDR3 size: 12 residues. Here the CDR3 reads CATMGWEDTQYF. For the CDR3, the DNA is TGTGCCACCATGGGTTGGGAGGATACGCAGTATTTT.

Only one count was recorded for this clone. CDR3 protein: CASSLTGGGGYGYTF. The CDR3 region has the DNA TGTGCCAGCAGCCTGACGGGAGGGGGAGGCTATGGCTACACCTTC. The chain couples TRBV28 to TRBJ1-2, with D possibly matching TRBD1 (6 bases). V was pared by 6 bases and J by 4 bases, with 18 bases between. This CDR3 comprises 15 residues. Looked up from germline, CDR1 is MDHEN and CDR2 is SYDVKM.

The chain is built from TRBV12-3 or TRBV12-4 and TRBJ1-2; TRBD1 agrees at 8 bases. The length of the CDR3 is 13 residues. Trimming cost V 6 bases and J 5 bases; bases outside gene matches: 5. The CDR3 DNA sequence: TGTGCCAGCAGAGCAGGGGGCGGGTATGGCTACACCTTC. Its protein is CASRAGGGYGYTF.

The rearrangement joins TRBV11-2 to TRBJ1-2, with 9 bases identical to TRBD1. Germline CDR1 SGHAT, CDR2 FQNNGV. CDR3 size: 13 residues. V shed 5 bases and J 6 bases; nucleotides not matched to a gene: 4. CDR3 protein: CASSRRQGDGYTF. CDR3 in DNA: TGTGCCAGCAGCCGCCGACAGGGGGATGGCTACACCTTC.

This clone was found once. The chain employs TRBV5-1 and TRBJ2-5; D is perhaps TRBD1 (6 bases). The CDR3 consists of 14 residues. Trimming cost V 2 bases and J 2 bases, with 10 bases left between them. Per germline, CDR1 SGHRS and CDR2 YFSETQ. The CDR3 sequence: CASSLTGSQETQYF. CDR3 coding DNA: TGCGCCAGCAGCTTAACAGGGAGTCAAGAGACCCAGTACTTC.

The V gene is TRBV20-1, the J gene TRBJ1-5; no firm D call. The CDR3 sequence is 13 residues long. The V gene's germline CDR1 is DFQATT and CDR2 SNEGSKA (reference sequence). The V end was cut by 3 bases, the J end by 6 bases, with 12 bases between. The CDR3, as DNA: TGCAGTGCTAGTAGGCAGGTGGCTCAGCCCCAGCATTTT. It translates to CSASRQVAQPQHF.

V gene TRBV29-1 combines with J gene TRBJ2-5; TRBD2 matches 11 bases. V lost 6 bases to trimming and J lost 5 bases; unmatched junction nucleotides: 14. Per germline, CDR1 SQVTM and CDR2 ANQGSEA. This CDR3 has 16 amino acids. For the CDR3, the DNA is TGCAGCGTCCTCGTCTCGGGACTAGCGGTGAGGGAGACCCAGTACTTC. Its translation: CSVLVSGLAVRETQYF.

This chain uses TRBV7-2 with TRBJ1-1; D is unresolved. Germline CDR1 and CDR2: SGHTA and FQGNSA. CDR3 length equals 15 residues. Trimming stripped 4 bases from V and 7 bases from J, with 19 bases between. The CDR3 DNA follows: TGTGCCAGCAGCTGGGTTGCGGGGAAGGCGAATGAAGCTTTCTTT. This gives the protein CASSWVAGKANEAFF. The variable domain in full, completed from reference TRBV7-2 and TRBJ1-1, reads GAGVSQSPSNKVTEKGKDVELRCDPISGHTALYWYRQSLGQGLEFLIYFQGNSAPDKSGLPSDRFSAERTGGSVSTLTIQRTQQEDSAVYLCASSWVAGKANEAFFGQGTRLTVV.

The V and J genes are TRBV4-1 and TRBJ1-1; the match to TRBD1 covers 9 bases. The germline V gene encodes CDR1 MGHRA and CDR2 YSYEKL. Germline trimming cut 1 base from V and 7 bases from J; bases unmatched to any gene: 4. This CDR3 region has 14 residues. CDR3 amino acids: CASSQGGTGIEAFF. The CDR3 coding sequence is TGCGCCAGCAGCCAAGGCGGGACAGGGATTGAAGCTTTCTTT.

The chain couples TRBV6-5 to TRBJ1-1; unclear D gene. Germline loops: CDR1 MNHEY, CDR2 SVGAGI. V was clipped by 0 bases and J by 3 bases, with 11 bases between them. The CDR3 extends over 15 amino acids. CDR3 sequence: CASSYSGRAYTEAFF. CDR3 in DNA: TGTGCCAGCAGTTACTCTGGCAGAGCGTACACTGAAGCTTTCTTT.